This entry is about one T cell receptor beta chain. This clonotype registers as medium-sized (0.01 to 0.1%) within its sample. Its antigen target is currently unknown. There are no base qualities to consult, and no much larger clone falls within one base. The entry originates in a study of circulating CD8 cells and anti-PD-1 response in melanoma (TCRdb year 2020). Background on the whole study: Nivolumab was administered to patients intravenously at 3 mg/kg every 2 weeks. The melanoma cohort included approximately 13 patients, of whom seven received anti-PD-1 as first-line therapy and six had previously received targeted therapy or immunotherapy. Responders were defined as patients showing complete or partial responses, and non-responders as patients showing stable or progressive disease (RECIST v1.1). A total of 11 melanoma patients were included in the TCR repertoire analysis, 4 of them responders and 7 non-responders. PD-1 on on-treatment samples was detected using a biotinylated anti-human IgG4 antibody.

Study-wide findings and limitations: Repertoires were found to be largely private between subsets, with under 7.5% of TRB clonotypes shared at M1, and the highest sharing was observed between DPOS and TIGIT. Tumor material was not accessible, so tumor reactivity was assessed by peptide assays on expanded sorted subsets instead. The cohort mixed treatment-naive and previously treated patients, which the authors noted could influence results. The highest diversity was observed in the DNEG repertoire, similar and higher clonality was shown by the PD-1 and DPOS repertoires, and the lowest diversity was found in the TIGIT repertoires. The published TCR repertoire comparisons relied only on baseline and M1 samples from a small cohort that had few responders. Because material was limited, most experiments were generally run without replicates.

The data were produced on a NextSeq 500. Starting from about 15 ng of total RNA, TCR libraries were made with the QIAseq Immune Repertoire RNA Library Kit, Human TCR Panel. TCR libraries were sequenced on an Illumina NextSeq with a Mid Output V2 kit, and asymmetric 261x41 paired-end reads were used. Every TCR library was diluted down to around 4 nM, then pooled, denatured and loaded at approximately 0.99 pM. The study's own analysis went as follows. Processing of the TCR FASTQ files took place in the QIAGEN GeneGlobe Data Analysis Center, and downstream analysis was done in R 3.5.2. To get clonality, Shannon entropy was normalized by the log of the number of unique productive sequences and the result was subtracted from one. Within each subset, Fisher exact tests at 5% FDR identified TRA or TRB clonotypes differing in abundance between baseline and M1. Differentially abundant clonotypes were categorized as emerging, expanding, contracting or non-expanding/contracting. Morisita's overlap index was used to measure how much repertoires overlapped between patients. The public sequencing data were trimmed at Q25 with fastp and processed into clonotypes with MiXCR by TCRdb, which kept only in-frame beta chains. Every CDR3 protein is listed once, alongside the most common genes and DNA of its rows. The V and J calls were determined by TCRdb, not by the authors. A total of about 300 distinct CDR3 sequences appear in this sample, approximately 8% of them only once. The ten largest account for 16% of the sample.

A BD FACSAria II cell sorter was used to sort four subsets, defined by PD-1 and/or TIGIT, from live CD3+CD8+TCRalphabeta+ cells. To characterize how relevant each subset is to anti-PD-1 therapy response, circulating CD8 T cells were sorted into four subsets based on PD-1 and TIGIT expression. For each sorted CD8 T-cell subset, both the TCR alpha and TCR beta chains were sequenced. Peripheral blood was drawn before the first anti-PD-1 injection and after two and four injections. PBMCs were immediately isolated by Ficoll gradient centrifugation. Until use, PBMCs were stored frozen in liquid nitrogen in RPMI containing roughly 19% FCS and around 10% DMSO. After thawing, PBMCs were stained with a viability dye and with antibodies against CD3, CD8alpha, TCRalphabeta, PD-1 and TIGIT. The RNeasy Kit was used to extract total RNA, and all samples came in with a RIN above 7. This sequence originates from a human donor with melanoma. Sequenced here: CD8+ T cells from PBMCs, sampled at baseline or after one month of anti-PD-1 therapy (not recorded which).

Here the CDR3 is given as CAISGDTSTNEKLFF. At the DNA level, the sequence is TGTGCCATCTCTGGGGACACTTCAACTAATGAAAAACTGTTTTTT. Recombination linked TRBV2 to TRBJ1-4; the D gene is perhaps TRBD1, on 6 matching bases. Relative to germline, V is 10 bases shorter and J is 0 bases shorter, with 15 bases between their ends. Taken from cysteine to phenylalanine, the CDR3 has 15 residues. The CDR3 DNA has 45 bases and is translated from base 1. Based on the germline V gene, the CDR1 and CDR2 sequences are SNHLY and FYNNEI. The full variable domain, with segments outside the CDR3 supplied by the reference TRBV2 and TRBJ1-4 proteins, appears as EPEVTQTPSHQVTQMGQEVILRCVPISNHLYFYWYRQILGQKVEFLVSFYNNEISEKSEIFDDQFSVERPDGSNFTLKIRSTKLEDSAMYFCAISGDTSTNEKLFFGSGTQLSVL.